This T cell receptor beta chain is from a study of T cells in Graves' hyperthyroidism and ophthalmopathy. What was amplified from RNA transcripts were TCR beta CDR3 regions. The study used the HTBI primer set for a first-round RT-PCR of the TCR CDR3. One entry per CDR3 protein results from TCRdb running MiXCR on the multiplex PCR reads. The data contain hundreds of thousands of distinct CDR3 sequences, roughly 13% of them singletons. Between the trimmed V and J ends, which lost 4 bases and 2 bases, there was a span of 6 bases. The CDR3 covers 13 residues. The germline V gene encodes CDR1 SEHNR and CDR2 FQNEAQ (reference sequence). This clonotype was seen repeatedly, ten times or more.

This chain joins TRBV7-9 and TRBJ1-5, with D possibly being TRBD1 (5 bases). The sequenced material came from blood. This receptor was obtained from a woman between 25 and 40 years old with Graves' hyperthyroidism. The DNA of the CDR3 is TGTGCCAGCAGCTGGGACGGCAATCAGCCCCAGCATTTT. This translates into CASSWDGNQPQHF.